Ten or more counts support the clone carrying this T cell receptor beta chain. The CDR3 has 18 residues. Per the germline V gene, CDR1 is LGHDT and CDR2 is YNNKEL (reference sequence). V shed 4 bases, J shed 4 bases, and the junction held 10 bases outside the gene matches. Genomic DNA was subjected to two-round multiplex PCR for amplification of TCR beta CDR3. The use of primers specific to each TRBV and TRBJ gene characterized first-round PCR. One entry per CDR3 protein results from TCRdb running MiXCR on the multiplex PCR reads. This sample yields about 14,000 distinct CDR3 sequences, of which roughly 30% are seen a single time; around 15% belongs to the top ten. The source of the sample is a study of prognosis after radiotherapy for stage I lung cancer.

This clonotype was obtained from a donor over 45 with non-small cell lung cancer. The sequencing used PBMCs, collected before or after stereotactic body radiation therapy (not recorded which). This sequence joins TRBV3-1 and TRBJ2-1; TRBD2 matches 13 bases. Written as DNA, the CDR3 is TGTGCCAGCAGCCTTGGTAGACTAGCGGGGGGCCCTTACAATGAGCAGTTCTTC. It specifies CASSLGRLAGGPYNEQFF.